This TCR beta chain is from a study of response to subunit inactivated influenza vaccine (dated by TCRdb to the late 2010s). Regarding the study in general: The study used deep quantitative T cell receptor repertoire profiling to track responses to a trivalent subunit inactivated influenza vaccine. Here is what the overall study found, with its caveats: According to the authors, only a limited number of new T cells may be recruited by each seasonal influenza vaccination.

Receptor libraries were prepared by RT-PCR. These reads were obtained on an Illumina HiSeq 2500. TCRdb ran its own pipeline on the public reads, namely fastp trimming at Q25 and MiXCR clone calling, and kept in-frame beta chains. Every distinct CDR3 protein forms one entry, paired with its most common genes and DNA. This sample holds about 780,000 distinct CDR3 sequences; roughly 18% were observed only once. The ten largest account for around 9.9% of the sample. This clonotype was seen repeatedly, ten times or more. Its recognized antigen is unknown. Base qualities are not recorded, but no much larger clone differs from it by a single base. Trimming removed 0 bases from V and 4 bases from J, leaving 5 bases between the germline ends. The germline V gene provides CDR1 LGHNA and CDR2 YNFKEQ. The CDR3, from cysteine to phenylalanine, totals 13 residues. The read is trimmed to its CDR3 DNA, 39 bases read in frame from base 1.

The receptor was isolated from a man aged 50-59 years who received an inactivated influenza vaccine. Donor details come from another sample of the same person, matched by shared clones. This sequence uses TRBV4-2 and TRBJ2-3; no D gene is confidently identified. The source material was PBMCs from blood, sampled about 5 days after vaccination. The CDR3 amino acid sequence is: CASSQDWSDTQYF. The sequenced DNA is TGTGCCAGCAGCCAAGATTGGTCAGATACGCAGTATTTT.